Sequencing of this T cell receptor beta chain was carried out in a study of CD8+CD57+ T cells in acquired aplastic anemia. In the study overall: Yields of DNA that came from sorted CD4+ and CD8+ cells averaged 3.2 ug.

Of note for this clonotype: The antigen is undetermined.

Profiling that covered TCR beta VDJ and CDR3 relied on genomic DNA as its template. One entry per CDR3 protein results from TCRdb running MiXCR on the reads. The sample gives 90,000 to 150,000 distinct CDR3 sequences, under 65% of which show up once; approximately 28% is in the top ten. There are 13 residues in the CDR3. Germline V gene lookup returns CDR1 SEHNR and CDR2 FQNEAQ (reference sequence). The V end lost 3 bases, the J end lost 1 base, and 6 bases lay between the germline ends. Patients who underwent sequencing had shown CD8+CD57+ cell expansion by flow cytometry. Patients were untreated when blood was sampled. General study points: CD8+ Simpson's diversity showed no significant patient-control difference. In common between the patients and the controls were more than 25 CD8+ CDR3 sequences.

The sample consisted of sorted CD4+, CD8+, or CD8+CD57+ T cells (not recorded which) from PBMCs. The source of this sequence is a human donor with aplastic anemia. The chain combines TRBV7-9 with TRBJ1-2; no definite D call. This CDR3 reads CASSFEGNYGYTF. The CDR3 coding sequence is TGTGCCAGCAGCTTCGAAGGTAACTATGGCTACACCTTC.